The clone carrying this TCR beta chain came up many times. Germline V gene sequence: CDR1 SGHDT, CDR2 YYEEEE. CDR3 length: 14 amino acids. The V gene lost 0 bases and the J gene lost 4 bases, with 11 bases spanning the gap. RNA transcripts were the template for amplifying TCR beta CDR3 regions. The TCR CDR3 first-round RT-PCR relied on the HTBI primer set. TCRdb independently ran MiXCR on the multiplex PCR reads; one entry per CDR3 protein. The sample includes 540,000 or so distinct CDR3 sequences, 35% to 55% of them seen just once. The entry originates in a study of T cells in Graves' hyperthyroidism and ophthalmopathy.

Source material: peripheral blood or thyroid tissue (not recorded which). The TCR originated in an adult woman with Graves' disease, either hyperthyroidism or ophthalmopathy (not recorded which). The V call is TRBV5-6, the J call TRBJ2-7; D ambiguous. The DNA of the CDR3 is TGTGCCAGCAGCTTGGAAGAAGACTTTTACGAGCAGTACTTC. Translation: CASSLEEDFYEQYF.